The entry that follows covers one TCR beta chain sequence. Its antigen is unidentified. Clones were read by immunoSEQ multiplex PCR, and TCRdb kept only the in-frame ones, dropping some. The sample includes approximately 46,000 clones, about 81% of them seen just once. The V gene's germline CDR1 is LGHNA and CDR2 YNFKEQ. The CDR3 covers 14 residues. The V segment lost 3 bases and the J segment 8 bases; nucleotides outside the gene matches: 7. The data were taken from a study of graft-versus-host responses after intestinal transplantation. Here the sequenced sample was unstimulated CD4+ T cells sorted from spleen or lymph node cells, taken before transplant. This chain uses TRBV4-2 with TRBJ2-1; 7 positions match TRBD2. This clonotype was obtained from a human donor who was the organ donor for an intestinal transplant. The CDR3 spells CASSQGEGWDEQFF. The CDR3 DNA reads TGTGCCAGCAGCCAGGGGGAGGGTTGGGATGAGCAGTTCTTC.